Following are 15 T cell receptor beta chains from one sample sequenced in a study of T cell clones after liver transplantation. The protocol was immunoSEQ multiplex PCR, while the TCRdb copy is restricted to in-frame clones and leaves out a portion. The sample holds tens of thousands of clones, under 90% seen once. The input for sequencing was CD4+ T cells from blood, taken 12 months after liver transplant. These TCRs come from a human patient who received a liver transplant. Part of the T cell pool may stem from the graft donor.

The V and J genes are TRBV18 and TRBJ2-1; D possibly corresponds to TRBD2 (6 bases). The germline V gene encodes CDR1 KGHSH and CDR2 LQKENI. The CDR3 extends over 16 amino acids. V gave up 0 bases and J gave up 3 bases, with 12 bases separating them. The CDR3 DNA reads as TGTGCCAGCTCACCACCCATGCGGGATCTCTACAATGAGCAGTTCTTC. Residues: CASSPPMRDLYNEQFF.

V and J are TRBV14 and TRBJ1-2; TRBD1 is a possible D gene (5 bases). The CDR3 runs 15 residues. V was trimmed by 4 bases and J by 3 bases, leaving 15 bases between them. Germline V lookup: CDR1 SGHDN, CDR2 FVKESK. CDR3 region: CASSRGSRLDYGYTF. CDR3 DNA sequence: TGTGCCAGCAGCCGGGGCTCCCGTTTGGACTATGGCTACACCTTC.

CDR3 in amino acids: CASSPMGGVFGGYTF. CDR3 sequence (DNA): TGTGCCAGCAGCCCGATGGGGGGCGTGTTCGGAGGCTACACCTTC. This rearrangement joins TRBV7-9 to TRBJ1-2; perhaps TRBD1 as D (6 bases). In germline, CDR1 is SEHNR, CDR2 FQNEAQ (reference sequence). Between the trimmed V and J ends, which lost 5 bases and 8 bases, there was a span of 21 bases. The CDR3 length is 15 residues.

The chain is built from TRBV20-1 and TRBJ2-5; D gene unclear. The CDR3 extends over 11 amino acids. The germline CDR1 and CDR2 sequences are DFQATT and SNEGSKA (reference sequence). CDR3 DNA sequence: TGCAGCCCCTTTTTCGGAGAGACCCAGTACTTC. Translated, it gives CSPFFGETQYF.

The V gene is TRBV6-6, the J gene TRBJ2-4; D remains unclear. This CDR3 has 15 residues. The germline V and J ends were trimmed by 7 bases and 1 base, with 14 bases remaining between them. Germline CDR1 and CDR2: MNHNY and SVGAGI (reference sequence). Written as DNA, the CDR3 is TGTGCCAGCACGGATTCCACCTGGGCCAAAAACATTCAGTACTTC. Protein sequence: CASTDSTWAKNIQYF.

The chain combines TRBV27 with TRBJ2-5; D ambiguous. With 2 bases removed from V and 5 bases from J, the gap between germline ends came to 9 bases. This CDR3 spans 13 amino acids. Per the germline V gene, CDR1 is MNHEY and CDR2 is SMNVEV (reference sequence). Here the CDR3 DNA reads TGTGCCAGCAGTTTAAGAGTCTCCGAGACCCAGTACTTC. It specifies CASSLRVSETQYF.

The V and J genes are TRBV7-9 and TRBJ1-5; a weak D match, TRBD1 (5 bases). V lost 3 bases, J lost 7 bases, and 13 bases lay in between. This CDR3 is built from 14 residues. Looked up from germline, CDR1 is SEHNR and CDR2 is FQNEAQ (reference sequence). CDR3 protein: CASSLRGAGQPQHF. The CDR3 nucleotides read TGTGCCAGCAGCTTGCGAGGGGCGGGACAGCCCCAGCATTTT.

The rearrangement links TRBV7-9 to TRBJ2-1; 8 bases are shared with TRBD2. Germline lookup yields CDR1 SEHNR and CDR2 FQNEAQ (reference sequence). J lost 7 bases, V lost 2 bases, and 10 bases had no gene match. CDR3 length: 16 residues. Here the CDR3 reads CASSLWSGSLGNEQFF. The CDR3, as DNA: TGTGCCAGCAGCTTATGGAGCGGGAGTCTTGGGAATGAGCAGTTCTTC.

The chain employs TRBV2 and TRBJ1-1; TRBD1 matches 10 bases. Unmatched junction bases numbered 5, after V lost 3 bases and J lost 1 base. CDR3 length: 16 amino acids. CDR1 is SNHLY, CDR2 FYNNEI, per germline. CDR3 sequence reads: CASSDDRGPENTEAFF. The CDR3 DNA sequence: TGTGCCAGCAGTGATGACAGGGGGCCCGAGAACACTGAAGCTTTCTTT.

V gene TRBV7-2 combines with J gene TRBJ2-5; perhaps TRBD1 as D (6 bases). This CDR3 region has 14 residues. Trimming took off 1 base at V and 1 base at J, with 7 bases between the two ends. Germline V gene sequence: CDR1 SGHTA, CDR2 FQGNSA. The CDR3, as DNA: TGTGCCAGCAGCTTAGACAGGGCCCAAGAGACCCAGTACTTC. Its protein product is CASSLDRAQETQYF.

This clone turned up a few times. Other DNA sequences in this specimen translate into the identical CDR3. In DNA, the CDR3 is TGTGCCAGCAGCCGAGATAGCAATCAGCCCCAGCATTTT. This encodes CASSRDSNQPQHF. This chain connects TRBV6-6 to TRBJ1-5; D is unresolved. CDR3 size: 13 residues. Germline CDR1 MNHNY, CDR2 SVGAGI (reference sequence). V was shortened by 6 bases and J by 0 bases, with 6 bases between the two germline ends.

The chain employs TRBV11-2 and TRBJ2-7, with TRBD2 matching 8 bases. This CDR3 contains 15 residues. Germline loops: CDR1 SGHAT, CDR2 FQNNGV. Trimming took 5 bases from V and 0 from J; bases not matched to a gene: 6. CDR3 amino acids: CASSVVSGSSYEQYF. The CDR3 nucleotides are TGTGCCAGCAGCGTAGTAAGCGGGAGCTCCTACGAGCAGTACTTC.

This chain's CDR3 is CASSFGGTDTQYF. DNA for the CDR3: TGTGCCAGCAGCTTCGGGGGCACAGATACGCAGTATTTT. The rearrangement links TRBV5-4 to TRBJ2-3; maybe TRBD2 (5 bases). Deletions cut 2 bases from V and 1 base from J, with 5 bases between. Germline-derived CDR1 and CDR2 are SGHNT and YYREEE (reference sequence). The length of the CDR3 is 13 residues.

The chain couples TRBV11-2 to TRBJ1-5; D is undetermined. V was clipped by 0 bases and J by 6 bases, with 6 bases between them. Germline CDR1 and CDR2: SGHAT and FQNNGV. This CDR3 is 13 amino acids long. For the CDR3, the DNA is TGTGCCAGCAGCTTAGATTGGACTCAGCCCCAGCATTTT. This codes for CASSLDWTQPQHF. The full variable domain, rest sourced from reference TRBV11-2 and TRBJ1-5, is EAGVAQSPRYKIIEKRQSVAFWCNPISGHATLYWYQQILGQGPKLLIQFQNNGVVDDSQLPKDRFSAERLKGVDSTLKIQPAKLEDSAVYLCASSLDWTQPQHFGDGTRLSIL.

The rearrangement joins TRBV28 to TRBJ1-4; D is perhaps TRBD1 (5 bases). From germline, CDR1 is MDHEN and CDR2 SYDVKM. The V end lost 2 bases, the J end lost 8 bases, and 21 bases lay between the germline ends. CDR3 length equals 17 residues. CDR3: CASSLRNFGTGPEKLFF. The CDR3 nucleotides read TGTGCCAGCAGTTTAAGGAATTTTGGAACAGGCCCGGAAAAACTGTTTTTT.